The 16 T cell receptor beta chains below all came from one sample that was sequenced in a study of cytomegalovirus exposure and HLA in healthy donors. Vbeta (60) and Jbeta (13) primers were used in the PCR. Sequencing used immunoSEQ multiplex PCR; TCRdb keeps in-frame clones, though not all of them. The top ten clones hold 1.5% to 2% of a sample with 150,000 to 200,000 clones, 76% of them seen once. The specimen was PBMCs. All receptors come from a man aged 18 to 30 in good health and CMV-seronegative.

V and J are TRBV5-1 and TRBJ2-7; the D is unclear. There are 13 residues in the CDR3. Germline assignment: CDR1 SGHRS and CDR2 YFSETQ. V lost 2 bases, J lost 2 bases, and 8 bases lay in between. The CDR3 is CASSFYTTYEQYF. Written as DNA, the CDR3 is TGCGCCAGCAGCTTTTACACCACCTACGAGCAGTACTTC.

The chain combines TRBV5-1 with TRBJ2-3; weak D call: TRBD2 (5 bases). CDR3 length: 12 amino acids. Germline CDR1 and CDR2: SGHRS and YFSETQ. Between the trimmed V and J ends, which lost 0 bases and 7 bases, there was a span of 6 bases. CDR3 nucleotides: TGCGCCAGCAGCTTGGCGACTAATACGCAGTATTTT. Protein sequence: CASSLATNTQYF.

The chain carries TRBV7-9 and TRBJ2-3, with TRBD1 matching over 9 bases. Losses at the gene ends were 7 bases for V and 3 bases for J; bases not matched to a gene: 14. This CDR3 contains 17 residues. CDR1 SEHNR and CDR2 FQNEAQ come from the germline V gene (reference sequence). The CDR3 DNA follows: TGTGCCAGCACTCTAGCAACCGGGACAGGGACAACAGATACGCAGTATTTT. Translated: CASTLATGTGTTDTQYF.

The V and J genes are TRBV28 and TRBJ2-5; 7 nucleotides line up with TRBD1. Germline V gene data show CDR1 as MDHEN and CDR2 as SYDVKM. The J segment lost 5 bases and the V segment lost 2 bases, leaving 8 bases of the junction unmatched. This CDR3 has 15 amino acids. The CDR3 bases are TGTGCCAGCAGTTTAATAACAGGGGCAGGGGAGACCCAGTACTTC. Protein: CASSLITGAGETQYF.

V and J are TRBV6-1 and TRBJ2-5; 7 bases are shared with TRBD1. V lost 6 bases, J lost 5 bases, and 6 bases stayed unmatched. The germline V gene encodes CDR1 MNHNS and CDR2 SASEGT. The CDR3 is 13 amino acids. The CDR3 here is CASRRQGGETQYF. Written as DNA, the CDR3 is TGTGCCAGCAGGAGACAGGGTGGGGAGACCCAGTACTTC.

J is TRBJ1-6 and V is TRBV28; the match to TRBD1 covers 7 bases. Germline loops: CDR1 MDHEN, CDR2 SYDVKM. This CDR3 has 13 residues. V lost 8 bases and J lost 7; bases outside the gene matches: 5. CDR3 protein: CASEGTVNSPLHF. The CDR3 bases are TGTGCCAGCGAAGGGACAGTCAATTCACCCCTCCACTTT.

This clone was seen only a few times. V gene TRBV6-1 combines with J gene TRBJ2-7, with D perhaps matching TRBD1 (5 bases). Germline lookup yields CDR1 MNHNS and CDR2 SASEGT. This CDR3 has 13 residues. V was cut by 3 bases and J by 3 bases, with 9 bases left in between. The CDR3 DNA reads TGTGCCAGCAGTGACTGGCAGGGCTACGAGCAGTACTTC. Translating it yields CASSDWQGYEQYF.

The J gene is TRBJ2-7, the V gene TRBV6-1, with 7 positions matching TRBD2. Germline CDR1 is MNHNS and CDR2 is SASEGT. Trimming removed 5 bases from V and 3 bases from J; junction bases left unmatched: 10. CDR3 length equals 15 residues. The CDR3 DNA sequence: TGTGCCAGCAGTACCTTACTAGCGTCAAACTACGAGCAGTACTTC. It encodes CASSTLLASNYEQYF.

The V gene is TRBV11-3, the J gene TRBJ1-1; the D is unclear. The V gene lost 3 bases and the J gene lost 3 bases, with 8 bases spanning the gap. CDR3 size: 13 residues. Germline V lookup: CDR1 SGHNT, CDR2 YENEEA. The DNA for the CDR3 is TGTGCCAGCAGCTTCAACAGCTACACTGAAGCTTTCTTT. The encoded protein is CASSFNSYTEAFF.

The chain recombines TRBV18 with TRBJ1-1; D unclear. Germline V gene sequence: CDR1 KGHSH, CDR2 LQKENI. This CDR3 region has 14 residues. V was pared by 2 bases and J by 1 base, with 8 bases between. DNA for the CDR3: TGTGCCAGCTCACCATTTGGAGGGAACACTGAAGCTTTCTTT. Translating gives CASSPFGGNTEAFF.

As concerns this clone: The sample carries other DNA sequences with the same CDR3. The V and J genes are TRBV28 and TRBJ1-1; D is uncertain. The CDR3 is 14 amino acids. The ends were cut back, 5 bases at V and 1 base at J, with 11 bases in the middle. In germline, CDR1 is MDHEN, CDR2 SYDVKM. The CDR3 DNA reads TGTGCCAGCAGTCCCTTGACACCGAACACTGAAGCTTTCTTT. Translated: CASSPLTPNTEAFF.

The chain carries TRBV5-6 and TRBJ1-1; D gene uncertain. V lost 6 bases to trimming and J lost 1 base, with 19 bases between them. Germline V gives CDR1 SGHDT, CDR2 YYEEEE. The CDR3 is 16 residues long. The CDR3 sequence: CASTFHPMEGNTEAFF. In DNA, the CDR3 is TGTGCCAGCACCTTCCATCCCATGGAGGGGAACACTGAAGCTTTCTTT.

The chain is built from TRBV5-1 and TRBJ1-6, with 7 bases fitting TRBD1. The CDR3 runs 14 residues. Germline trimming cut 0 bases from V and 7 bases from J; bases unmatched to any gene: 1. Per germline, CDR1 SGHRS and CDR2 YFSETQ. CDR3 region: CASSLEGANSPLHF. The CDR3 nucleotides are TGCGCCAGCAGCTTGGAGGGGGCAAATTCACCCCTCCACTTT.

The chain recombines TRBV21-1 with TRBJ1-5; the table's D call, TRBD1, has no DNA check behind it. TRBV21-1 is labeled a pseudogene. This CDR3 is 17 amino acids long. The CDR3 region has the DNA TGTGCCACTCAAAGGGCCCCGGACAGGGGGTATAGTCAGCCCCAGCATTTT. Its translation is CATQRAPDRGYSQPQHF.

The rearrangement uses TRBV6-1 and TRBJ1-1; 7 bases fit TRBD1. In germline, CDR1 is MNHNS, CDR2 SASEGT. The length of the CDR3 is 11 residues. Germline trimming cut 6 bases from V and 7 bases from J; bases unmatched to any gene: 2. CDR3 in DNA: TGTGCCAGCAGACGACAGGGTGAAGCTTTCTTT. Amino acid sequence: CASRRQGEAFF.

This clone has only a few counts. CDR3 sequence (DNA): TGCGCCAGCAGCTTGCTGGAGACCCAGTACTTC. This encodes CASSLLETQYF. This rearrangement joins TRBV5-1 to TRBJ2-5; D remains unclear. Germline CDR1 and CDR2: SGHRS and YFSETQ. The CDR3 runs to 11 residues. Trimming removed 1 base from V and 5 bases from J, with 3 bases in between.